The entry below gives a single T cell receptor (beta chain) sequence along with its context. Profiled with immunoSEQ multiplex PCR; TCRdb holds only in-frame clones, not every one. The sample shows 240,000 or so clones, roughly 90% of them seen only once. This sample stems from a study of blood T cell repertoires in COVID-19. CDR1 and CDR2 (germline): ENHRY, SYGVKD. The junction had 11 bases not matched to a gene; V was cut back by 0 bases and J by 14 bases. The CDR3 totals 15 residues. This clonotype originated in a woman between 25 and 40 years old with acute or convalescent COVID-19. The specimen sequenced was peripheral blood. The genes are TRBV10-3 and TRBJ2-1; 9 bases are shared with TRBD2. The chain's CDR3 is CAISESAPSGTKEFF. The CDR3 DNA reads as TGTGCCATCAGTGAGTCGGCCCCTAGCGGGACCAAGGAGTTCTTC.